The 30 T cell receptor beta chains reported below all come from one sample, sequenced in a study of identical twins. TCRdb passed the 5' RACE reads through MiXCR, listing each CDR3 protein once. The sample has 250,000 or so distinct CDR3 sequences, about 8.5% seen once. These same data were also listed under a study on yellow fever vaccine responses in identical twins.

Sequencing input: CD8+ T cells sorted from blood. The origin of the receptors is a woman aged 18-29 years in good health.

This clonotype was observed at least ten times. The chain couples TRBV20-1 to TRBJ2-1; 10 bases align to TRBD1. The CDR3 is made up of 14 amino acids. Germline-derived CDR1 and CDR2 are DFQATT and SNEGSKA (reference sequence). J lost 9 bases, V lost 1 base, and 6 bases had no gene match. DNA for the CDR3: TGCAGTGCTAGAGCTGACAGGGGGCGTGTTGAGCAGTTCTTC. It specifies CSARADRGRVEQFF.

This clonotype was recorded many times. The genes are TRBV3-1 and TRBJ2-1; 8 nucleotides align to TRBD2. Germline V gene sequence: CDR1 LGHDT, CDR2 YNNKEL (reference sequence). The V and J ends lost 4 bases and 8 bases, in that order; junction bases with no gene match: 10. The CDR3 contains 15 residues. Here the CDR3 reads CASSRPGLVGDEQFF. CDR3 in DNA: TGTGCCAGCAGCCGCCCGGGACTAGTAGGCGATGAGCAGTTCTTC.

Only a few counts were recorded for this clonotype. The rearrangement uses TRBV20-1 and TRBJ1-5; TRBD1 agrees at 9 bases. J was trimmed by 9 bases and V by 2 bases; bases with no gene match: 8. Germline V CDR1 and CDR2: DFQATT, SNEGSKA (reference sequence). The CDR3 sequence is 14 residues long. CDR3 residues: CSARPRQGDRPQHF. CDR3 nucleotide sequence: TGCAGTGCTAGACCCCGACAGGGGGATCGGCCCCAGCATTTT.

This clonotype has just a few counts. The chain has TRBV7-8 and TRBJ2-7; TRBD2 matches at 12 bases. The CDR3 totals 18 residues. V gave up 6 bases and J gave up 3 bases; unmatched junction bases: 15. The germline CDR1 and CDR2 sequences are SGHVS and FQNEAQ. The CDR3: CASSTPPGLAGQFYEQYF. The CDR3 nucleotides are TGTGCCAGCAGTACTCCTCCGGGACTAGCGGGCCAATTCTACGAGCAGTACTTC. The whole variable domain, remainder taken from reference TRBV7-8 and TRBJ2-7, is GAGVSQSPRYKVAKRGQDVALRCDPISGHVSLFWYQQALGQGPEFLTYFQNEAQLDKSGLPSDRFFAERPEGSVSTLKIQRTQQEDSAVYLCASSTPPGLAGQFYEQYFGPGTRLTVT.

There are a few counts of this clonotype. The DNA of the CDR3 is TGCAGCGTCGCTACAGAGGCAGGAAAGTACCAAGAGACCCAGTACTTC. As protein: CSVATEAGKYQETQYF. The rearrangement joins TRBV29-1 to TRBJ2-5; D is ambiguous. Trimming took off 6 bases at V and 0 bases at J, with 20 bases between the two ends. Germline V gene sequence: CDR1 SQVTM, CDR2 ANQGSEA. The CDR3 length is 16 residues.

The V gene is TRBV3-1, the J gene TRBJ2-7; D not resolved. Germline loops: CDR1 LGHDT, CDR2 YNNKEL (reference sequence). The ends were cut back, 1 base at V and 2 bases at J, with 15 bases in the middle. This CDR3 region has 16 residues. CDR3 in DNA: TGTGCCAGCAGCCAAGCCCGACCTTACCTGACCTACGAGCAGTACTTC. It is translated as CASSQARPYLTYEQYF.

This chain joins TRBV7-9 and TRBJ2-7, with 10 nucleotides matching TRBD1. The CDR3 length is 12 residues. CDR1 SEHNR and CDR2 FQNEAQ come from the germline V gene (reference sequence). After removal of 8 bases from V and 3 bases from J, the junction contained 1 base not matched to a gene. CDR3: CASGDRGYEQYF. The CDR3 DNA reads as TGTGCCAGCGGGGACAGGGGCTACGAGCAGTACTTC.

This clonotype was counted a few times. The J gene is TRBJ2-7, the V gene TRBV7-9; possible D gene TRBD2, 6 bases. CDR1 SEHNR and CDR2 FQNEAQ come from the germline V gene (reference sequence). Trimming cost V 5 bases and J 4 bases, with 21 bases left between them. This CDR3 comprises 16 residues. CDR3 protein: CASSRGGAAPLYEQYF. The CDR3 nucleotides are TGTGCCAGCAGCCGTGGAGGGGCCGCCCCTCTATACGAGCAGTACTTC.

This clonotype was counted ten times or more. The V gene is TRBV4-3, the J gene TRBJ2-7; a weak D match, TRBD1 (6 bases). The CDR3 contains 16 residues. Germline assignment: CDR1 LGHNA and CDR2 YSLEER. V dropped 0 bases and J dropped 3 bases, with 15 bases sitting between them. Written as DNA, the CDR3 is TGCGCCAGCAGCCAAGATTCGATGGCCAGGGGCTACGAGCAGTACTTC. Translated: CASSQDSMARGYEQYF.

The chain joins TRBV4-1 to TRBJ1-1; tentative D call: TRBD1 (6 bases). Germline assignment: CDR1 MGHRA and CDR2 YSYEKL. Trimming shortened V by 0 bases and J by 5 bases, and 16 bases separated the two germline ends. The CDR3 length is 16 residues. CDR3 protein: CASSQDLSGALTEAFF. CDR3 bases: TGCGCCAGCAGCCAAGATCTATCAGGGGCTTTGACTGAAGCTTTCTTT.

The CDR3 is CASSLDPGQGASSYEQYF. The CDR3 nucleotides read TGTGCCAGCAGCTTGGATCCGGGACAGGGGGCCAGCTCCTACGAGCAGTACTTC. The chain couples TRBV5-6 to TRBJ2-7, with TRBD1 matching over 12 bases. Per the germline V gene, CDR1 is SGHDT and CDR2 is YYEEEE. V was pared by 0 bases and J by 0 bases, with 7 bases of the junction left unmatched. The CDR3 totals 18 residues.

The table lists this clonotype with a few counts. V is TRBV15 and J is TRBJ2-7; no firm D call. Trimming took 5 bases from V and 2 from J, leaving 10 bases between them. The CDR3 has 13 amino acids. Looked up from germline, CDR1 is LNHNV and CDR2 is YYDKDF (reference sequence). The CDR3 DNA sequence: TGTGCCACCAGCCTTCCGGGCACCTACGAGCAGTACTTC. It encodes CATSLPGTYEQYF.

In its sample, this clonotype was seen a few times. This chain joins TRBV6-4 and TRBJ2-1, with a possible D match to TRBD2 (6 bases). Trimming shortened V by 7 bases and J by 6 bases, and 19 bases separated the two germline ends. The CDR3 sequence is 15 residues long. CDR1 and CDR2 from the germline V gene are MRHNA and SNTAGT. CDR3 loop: CASMGGPAEGNEQFF. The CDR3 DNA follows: TGTGCCAGCATGGGGGGACCAGCGGAGGGCAATGAGCAGTTCTTC.

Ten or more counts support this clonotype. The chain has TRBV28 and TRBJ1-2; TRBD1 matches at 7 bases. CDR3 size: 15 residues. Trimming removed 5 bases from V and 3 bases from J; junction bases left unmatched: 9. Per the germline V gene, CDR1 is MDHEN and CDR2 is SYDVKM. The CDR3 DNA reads TGTGCCAGCAGTCTCCGGACAGGATGGGACTATGGCTACACCTTC. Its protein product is CASSLRTGWDYGYTF.

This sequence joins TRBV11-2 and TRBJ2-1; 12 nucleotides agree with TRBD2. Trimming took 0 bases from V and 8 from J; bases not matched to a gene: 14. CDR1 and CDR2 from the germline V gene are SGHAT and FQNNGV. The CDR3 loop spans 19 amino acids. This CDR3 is CASSLDWTSGTLLGDEQFF. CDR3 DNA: TGTGCCAGCAGCTTAGATTGGACTAGCGGGACCCTCCTGGGCGATGAGCAGTTCTTC. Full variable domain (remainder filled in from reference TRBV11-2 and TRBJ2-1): EAGVAQSPRYKIIEKRQSVAFWCNPISGHATLYWYQQILGQGPKLLIQFQNNGVVDDSQLPKDRFSAERLKGVDSTLKIQPAKLEDSAVYLCASSLDWTSGTLLGDEQFFGPGTRLTVL.

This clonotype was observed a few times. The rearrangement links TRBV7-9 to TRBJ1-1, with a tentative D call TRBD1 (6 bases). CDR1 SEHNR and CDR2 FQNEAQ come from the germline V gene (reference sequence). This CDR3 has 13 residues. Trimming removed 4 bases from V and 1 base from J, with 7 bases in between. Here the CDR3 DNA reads TGTGCCAGCAGCTCGGGACAGAACACTGAAGCTTTCTTT. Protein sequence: CASSSGQNTEAFF.

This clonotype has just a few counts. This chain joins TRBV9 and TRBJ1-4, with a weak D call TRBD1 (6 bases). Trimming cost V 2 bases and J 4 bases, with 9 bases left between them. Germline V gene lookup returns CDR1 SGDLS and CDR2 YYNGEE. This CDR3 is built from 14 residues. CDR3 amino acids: CASSVGGLNEKLFF. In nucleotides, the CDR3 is TGTGCCAGCAGCGTTGGGGGCCTTAATGAAAAACTGTTTTTT.

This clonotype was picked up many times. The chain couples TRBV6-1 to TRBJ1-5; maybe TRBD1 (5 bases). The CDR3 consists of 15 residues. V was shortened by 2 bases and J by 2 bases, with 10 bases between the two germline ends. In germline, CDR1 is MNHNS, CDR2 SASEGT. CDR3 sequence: CASSEWGWGNQPQHF. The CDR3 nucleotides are TGTGCCAGCAGTGAATGGGGCTGGGGCAATCAGCCCCAGCATTTT.

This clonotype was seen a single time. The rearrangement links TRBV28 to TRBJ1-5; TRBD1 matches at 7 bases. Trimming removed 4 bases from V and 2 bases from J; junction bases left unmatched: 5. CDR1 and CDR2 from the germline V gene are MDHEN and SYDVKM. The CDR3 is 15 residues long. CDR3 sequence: CASSSQGGGNQPQHF. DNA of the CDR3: TGTGCCAGCAGTTCCCAGGGGGGAGGCAATCAGCCCCAGCATTTT.

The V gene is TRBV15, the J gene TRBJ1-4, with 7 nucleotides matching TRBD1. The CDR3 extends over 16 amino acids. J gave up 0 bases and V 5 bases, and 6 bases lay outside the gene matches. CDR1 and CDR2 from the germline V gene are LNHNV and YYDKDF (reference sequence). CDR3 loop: CATSGGTAPTNEKLFF. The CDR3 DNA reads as TGTGCCACCAGCGGGGGGACAGCCCCAACTAATGAAAAACTGTTTTTT.

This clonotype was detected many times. The CDR3 protein is CASSELAGLTDTQYF. CDR3 nucleotides: TGTGCCAGCAGTGAACTAGCGGGGCTCACAGATACGCAGTATTTT. The chain has TRBV12-3 or TRBV12-4 and TRBJ2-3, with 10 bases that match TRBD2. J gave up 2 bases and V 5 bases, and 4 bases lay outside the gene matches. This CDR3 contains 15 residues.

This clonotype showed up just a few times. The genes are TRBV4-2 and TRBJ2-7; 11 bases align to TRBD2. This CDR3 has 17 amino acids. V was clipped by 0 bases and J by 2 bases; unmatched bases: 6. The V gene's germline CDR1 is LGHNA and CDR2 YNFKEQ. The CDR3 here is CASSQDLGTSGTYEQYF. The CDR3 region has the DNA TGTGCCAGCAGCCAAGATTTAGGGACTAGCGGAACCTACGAGCAGTACTTC.

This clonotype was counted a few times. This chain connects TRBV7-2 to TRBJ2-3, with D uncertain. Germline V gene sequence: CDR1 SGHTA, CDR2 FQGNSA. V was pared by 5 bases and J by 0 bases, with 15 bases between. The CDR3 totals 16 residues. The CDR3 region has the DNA TGTGCCAGCAGCACGTATGACCGACCAAGCACAGATACGCAGTATTTT. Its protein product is CASSTYDRPSTDTQYF. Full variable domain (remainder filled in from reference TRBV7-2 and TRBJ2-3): GAGVSQSPSNKVTEKGKDVELRCDPISGHTALYWYRQSLGQGLEFLIYFQGNSAPDKSGLPSDRFSAERTGGSVSTLTIQRTQQEDSAVYLCASSTYDRPSTDTQYFGPGTRLTVL.

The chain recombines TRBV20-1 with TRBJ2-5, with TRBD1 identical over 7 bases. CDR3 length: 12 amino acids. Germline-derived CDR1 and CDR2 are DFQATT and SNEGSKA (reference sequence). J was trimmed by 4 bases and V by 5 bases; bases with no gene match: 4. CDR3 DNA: TGCAGTGCTGGACAGGACCCAGAGACCCAGTACTTC. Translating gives CSAGQDPETQYF.

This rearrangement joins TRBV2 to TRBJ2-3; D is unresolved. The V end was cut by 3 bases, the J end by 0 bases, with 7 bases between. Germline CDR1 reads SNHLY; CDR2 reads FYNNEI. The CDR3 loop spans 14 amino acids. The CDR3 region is CASSDDGSTDTQYF. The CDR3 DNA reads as TGTGCCAGCAGTGACGACGGGAGCACAGATACGCAGTATTTT.

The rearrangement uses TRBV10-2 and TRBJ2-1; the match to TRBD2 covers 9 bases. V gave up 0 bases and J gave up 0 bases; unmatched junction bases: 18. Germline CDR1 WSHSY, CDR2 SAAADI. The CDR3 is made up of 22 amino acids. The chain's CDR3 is CASSESVLMSSGKPNSYNEQFF. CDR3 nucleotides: TGCGCCAGCAGTGAGTCGGTATTGATGTCTAGCGGGAAACCGAACTCCTACAATGAGCAGTTCTTC.

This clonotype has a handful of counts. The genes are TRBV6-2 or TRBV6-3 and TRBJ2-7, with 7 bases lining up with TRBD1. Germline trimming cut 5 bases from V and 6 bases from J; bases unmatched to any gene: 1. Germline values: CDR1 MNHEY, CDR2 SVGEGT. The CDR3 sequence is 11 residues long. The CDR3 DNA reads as TGTGCCAGCAGTGACAGGGTCGAGCAGTACTTC. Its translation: CASSDRVEQYF.

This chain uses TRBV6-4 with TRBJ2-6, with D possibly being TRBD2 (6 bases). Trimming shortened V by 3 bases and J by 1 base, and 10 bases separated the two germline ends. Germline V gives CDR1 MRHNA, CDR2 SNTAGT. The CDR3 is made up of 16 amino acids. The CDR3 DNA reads TGTGCCAGCAGTGATGGGGGGAGGTCTGGGGCCAACGTCCTGACTTTC. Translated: CASSDGGRSGANVLTF.

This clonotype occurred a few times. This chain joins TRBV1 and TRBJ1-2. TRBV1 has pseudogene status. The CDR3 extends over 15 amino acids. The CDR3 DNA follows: TGCACCAGCAGCCAAGTCAACAGAGACTACTATGGCTACACCTTC. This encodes CTSSQVNRDYYGYTF.

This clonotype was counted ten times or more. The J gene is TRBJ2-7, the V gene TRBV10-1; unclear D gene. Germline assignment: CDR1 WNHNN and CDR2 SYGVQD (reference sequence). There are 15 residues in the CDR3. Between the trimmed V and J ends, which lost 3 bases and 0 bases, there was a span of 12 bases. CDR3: CASSDALSGSYEQYF. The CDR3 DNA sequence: TGCGCCAGCAGTGATGCACTCTCCGGCTCCTACGAGCAGTACTTC.